Described below is a single T cell receptor (beta chain) sequence and its context. What it recognizes is unknown. This record comes from a study of OX40 agonist ivuxolimab in advanced cancers. Study in general: Patients with prior anti-PD-1, anti-PD-L1 or anti-CTLA-4 therapy were eligible; about 40% had some. Study-wide findings and caveats: Normalized T-cell clonal expansion was also low in a subset of nonresponders. Mean expanded clone counts were higher in CD8+ than CD4+ T cells.

The method was immunoSEQ multiplex PCR; TCRdb's version includes in-frame clones alone and lacks a portion of them. The data show about 74,000 clones, with around 87% seen just once and roughly 0.89% held by the top ten. V was trimmed by 1 base and J by 7 bases, leaving 13 bases between them. Germline V gene lookup returns CDR1 SEHNR and CDR2 FQNEAQ (reference sequence). This CDR3 region has 14 residues. The sequence was obtained from an adult with an advanced solid tumor such as melanoma, head and neck, liver or kidney cancer. This material consisted of CD4+ or CD8+ T cells sorted from blood, taken in a trial of the OX40 agonist ivuxolimab. The chain recombines TRBV7-9 with TRBJ2-5; a possible D gene is TRBD1 (6 bases). The CDR3 protein is CASSLEQGLGTQYF. The CDR3 nucleotides read TGTGCCAGCAGCTTAGAACAGGGCCTTGGGACCCAGTACTTC. Complete variable domain (other parts from reference TRBV7-9 and TRBJ2-5): DTGVSQNPRHKITKRGQNVTFRCDPISEHNRLYWYRQTLGQGPEFLTYFQNEAQLEKSRLLSDRFSAERPKGSFSTLEIQRTEQGDSAMYLCASSLEQGLGTQYFGPGTRLLVL.